Included here is one T cell receptor beta chain sequence, with context. Its antigen is not yet known. Base-call qualities are not available, and no considerably larger clone is one nucleotide away. This sample stems from a study of CD8 T cells in Susac syndrome (dated by TCRdb to about 2019). Regarding the research as a whole: Of the Susac syndrome patients who were sequenced, six had clinically active disease and eight or nine were in clinical remission. At blood withdrawal, Susac syndrome patients were therapy-naive, treated with corticosteroids (with IVIg additionally given to some), or treated with IVIg alone. The study used repertoire sequencing to test whether antigen drove CD8+ T cell activation and differentiation in Susac syndrome. Clonality of the CD8+ T cell repertoire was compared between about a dozen healthy donors, roughly 14 Susac syndrome patients and 15 multiple sclerosis patients. The paper's findings and limits, for the study overall: Clonal expansion was seen in Susac syndrome CD8+ repertoires, peaking in CD8+ TEMRA cells and being greater in clinically active patients than in remitting ones. In the total CD8+ and CD8+ TEMRA repertoires, about 16 and five Susac-specific public clones, respectively, were identified. The number of individuals in the TCR sequencing and HLA analysis was acknowledged as relatively small.

The CDR3 goes from the cysteine to the phenylalanine over 13 residues. The kept DNA is CDR3 alone, 39 bases in frame from the first base. V and J lose 8 bases and 4 bases, and a span of 14 bases separates them. CDR1 and CDR2, per the germline V gene, are SNHLY and FYNNEI. High-throughput TCR beta sequencing profiled peripheral blood CD8+ and CD4+ T cells from healthy donors, Susac syndrome patients and multiple sclerosis patients. The Susac syndrome patients fulfilled recently defined diagnostic criteria for definite or probable disease. Bulk CD8+ and CD4+ T cells were purified by magnetic negative isolation, whereas CD8+ TEMRA cells were enriched by FACS. Blood was collected in EDTA tubes and processed within 24 hours, with PBMCs isolated through density gradient centrifugation. PBMCs destined for TCR sequencing were cryopreserved in liquid nitrogen and later thawed in a 37 °C water bath. A purity of at least 90% was achieved for sorted or isolated CD4+, CD8+ and CD8+ TEMRA cells.

RNA was extracted with the RNeasy kit and roughly 0.45 to 1 ug was reverse transcribed using random hexamers. The immunoSEQ multiplex PCR assay, which covers 54 Vbeta and 13 Jbeta segments, was used to amplify TCR beta CDR3 regions. PCR amplification bias was corrected using a synthetic template baseline for primer optimization and computational correction. From the authors' description of their analysis: Only productive sequences were kept, with reads annotated to V, D and J genes according to IMGT and analyzed in immunoSEQ Analyzer. To calculate clonality, Shannon entropy was normalized by log2 of the number of productive unique sequences and then subtracted from one. Public and private clones were assessed among the 100 most prevalent clones of each patient and control. A clone was defined as Susac-specific if it was absent from the healthy and MS cohorts, from roughly 990 published viral clones and from other ImmuneACCESS disease sequences. The public sequencing data were trimmed at Q25 with fastp and processed into clonotypes with MiXCR by TCRdb, which kept only in-frame beta chains. Each record represents a unique CDR3 protein, reported with the most common genes and DNA among its rows. The V and J calls, along with clone size, are taken from TCRdb and not from the paper's own processing. Across this sample there are 85,000 to 130,000 distinct CDR3 sequences, with 94% seen only once. 0.41% of the sample belongs to the ten largest clones.

The sample was CD8+ T cells from PBMCs. This chain is built from TRBV2 and TRBJ2-5; the D gene lacks a confident call. The origin of this receptor is a human donor with Susac syndrome. The CDR3 protein: CASRPAHSETQYF. The DNA sequence follows: TGTGCCAGCCGCCCGGCTCATTCAGAGACCCAGTACTTC.